The clone carrying this T cell receptor (beta chain) was picked up one time. This entry is derived from a study of T-cell reconstitution after alpha-beta-depleted transplantation in children. CDR1 and CDR2 from the germline V gene are DFQATT and SNEGSKA (reference sequence). The CDR3 totals 15 residues. Trimming pared 2 bases from V and 0 bases from J, leaving 11 bases between. Using unique molecular identifiers, the investigators prepared the TCRbeta library. TCRdb redid the calling of the PCR reads with MiXCR, one entry per CDR3 protein. The sample has approximately 520,000 distinct CDR3 sequences, less than 35% seen once.

Sequencing was performed on PBMCs from the stem cell graft donor, taken from the stem cell graft. The receptor's source is a human donor who donated a stem cell graft to a child with aplastic anemia. The chain combines TRBV20-1 with TRBJ1-5; D might be TRBD1 (6 bases). CDR3 bases: TGCAGTGCTAGATCTAGGGGGGATAGCAATCAGCCCCAGCATTTT. It yields the protein CSARSRGDSNQPQHF.